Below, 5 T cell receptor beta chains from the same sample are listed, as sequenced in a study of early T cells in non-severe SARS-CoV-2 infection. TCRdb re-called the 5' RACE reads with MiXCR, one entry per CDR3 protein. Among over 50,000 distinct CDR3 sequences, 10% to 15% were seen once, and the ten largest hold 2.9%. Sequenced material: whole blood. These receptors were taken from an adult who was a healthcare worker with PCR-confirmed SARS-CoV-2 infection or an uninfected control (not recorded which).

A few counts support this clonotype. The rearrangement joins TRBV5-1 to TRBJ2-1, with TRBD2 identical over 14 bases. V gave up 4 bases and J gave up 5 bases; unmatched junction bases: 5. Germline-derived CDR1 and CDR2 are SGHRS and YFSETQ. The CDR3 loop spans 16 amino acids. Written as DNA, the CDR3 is TGCGCCAGCAGCCTGATGACTAGCGGGAGGGACAATGAGCAGTTCTTC. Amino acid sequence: CASSLMTSGRDNEQFF. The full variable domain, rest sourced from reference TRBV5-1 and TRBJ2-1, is KAGVTQTPRYLIKTRGQQVTLSCSPISGHRSVSWYQQTPGQGLQFLFEYFSETQRNKGNFPGRFSGRQFSNSRSEMNVSTLELGDSALYLCASSLMTSGRDNEQFFGPGTRLTVL.

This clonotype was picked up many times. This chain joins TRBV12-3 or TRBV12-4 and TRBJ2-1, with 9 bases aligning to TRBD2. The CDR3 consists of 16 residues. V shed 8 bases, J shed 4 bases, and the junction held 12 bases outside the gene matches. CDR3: CASAGAGGSLYNEQFF. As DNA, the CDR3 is TGTGCCAGCGCCGGGGCGGGGGGGTCTCTATACAATGAGCAGTTCTTC.

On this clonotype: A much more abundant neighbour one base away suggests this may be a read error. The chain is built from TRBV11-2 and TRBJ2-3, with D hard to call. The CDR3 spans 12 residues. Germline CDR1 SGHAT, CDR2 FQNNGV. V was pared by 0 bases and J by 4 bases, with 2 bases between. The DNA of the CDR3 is TGTGCCAGCAGCTTAGATGCAGATACGCAGTATTTT. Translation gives CASSLDADTQYF.

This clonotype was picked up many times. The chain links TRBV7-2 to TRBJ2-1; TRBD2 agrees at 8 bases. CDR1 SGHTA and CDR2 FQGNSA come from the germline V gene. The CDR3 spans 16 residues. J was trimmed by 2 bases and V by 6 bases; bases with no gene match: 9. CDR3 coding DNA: TGTGCCAGCAGATCTCTAGCGGGCAAAACCTACAATGAGCAGTTCTTC. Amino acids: CASRSLAGKTYNEQFF.

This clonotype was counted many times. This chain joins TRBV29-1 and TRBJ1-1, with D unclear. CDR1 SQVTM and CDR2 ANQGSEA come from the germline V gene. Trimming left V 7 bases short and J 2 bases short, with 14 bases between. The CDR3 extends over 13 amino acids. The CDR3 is CSAGWGGNTEAFF. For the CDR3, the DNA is TGCAGCGCCGGTTGGGGTGGAAACACTGAAGCTTTCTTT. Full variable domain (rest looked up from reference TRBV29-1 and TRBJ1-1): SAVISQKPSRDICQRGTSLTIQCQVDSQVTMMFWYRQQPGQSLTLIATANQGSEATYESGFVIDKFPISRPNLTFSTLTVSNMSPEDSSIYLCSAGWGGNTEAFFGQGTRLTVV.